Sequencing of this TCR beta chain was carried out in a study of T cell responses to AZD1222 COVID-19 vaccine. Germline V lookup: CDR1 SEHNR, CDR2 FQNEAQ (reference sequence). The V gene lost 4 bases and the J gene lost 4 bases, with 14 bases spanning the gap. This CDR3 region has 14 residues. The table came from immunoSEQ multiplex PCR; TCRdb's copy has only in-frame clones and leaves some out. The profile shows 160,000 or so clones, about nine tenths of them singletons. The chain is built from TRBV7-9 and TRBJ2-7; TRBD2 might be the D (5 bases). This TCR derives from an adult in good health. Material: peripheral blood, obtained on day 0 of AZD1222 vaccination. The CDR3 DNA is TGTGCCAGCAGCTCCGTAGCGAACCTTTACGAGCAGTACTTC. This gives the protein CASSSVANLYEQYF.